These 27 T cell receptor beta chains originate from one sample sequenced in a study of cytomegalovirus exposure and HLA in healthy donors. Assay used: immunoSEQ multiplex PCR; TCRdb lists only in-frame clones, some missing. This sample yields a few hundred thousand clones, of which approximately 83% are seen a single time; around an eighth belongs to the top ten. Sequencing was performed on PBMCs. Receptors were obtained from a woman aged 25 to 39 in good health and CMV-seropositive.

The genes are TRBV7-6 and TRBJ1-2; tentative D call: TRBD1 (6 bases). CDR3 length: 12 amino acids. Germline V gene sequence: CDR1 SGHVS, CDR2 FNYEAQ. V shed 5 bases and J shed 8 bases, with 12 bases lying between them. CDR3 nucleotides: TGTGCCAGCAGCCAAAAGGGGGGAGGCTACACCTTC. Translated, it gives CASSQKGGGYTF.

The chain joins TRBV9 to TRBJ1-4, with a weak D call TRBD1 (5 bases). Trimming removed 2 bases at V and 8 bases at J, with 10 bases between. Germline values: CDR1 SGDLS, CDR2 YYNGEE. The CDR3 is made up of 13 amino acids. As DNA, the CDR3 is TGTGCCAGCAGCGTCGGGACCCGCGAAAAACTGTTTTTT. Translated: CASSVGTREKLFF.

The CDR3 DNA reads as TGCGCCAGCAGCCAAGATAGGACTAACGGGATCTCTGGGGCCAACGTCCTGACTTTC. This translates into CASSQDRTNGISGANVLTF. This chain links TRBV4-1 with TRBJ2-6, with a weak D call TRBD2 (6 bases). CDR3 length: 19 amino acids. Germline CDR1 is MGHRA and CDR2 is YSYEKL. Trimming took 0 bases from V and 0 from J, leaving 15 bases between them.

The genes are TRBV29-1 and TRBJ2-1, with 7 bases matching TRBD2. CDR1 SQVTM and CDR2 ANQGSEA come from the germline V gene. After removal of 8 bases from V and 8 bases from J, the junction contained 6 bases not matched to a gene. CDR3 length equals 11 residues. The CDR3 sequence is CSTVTSYEQFF. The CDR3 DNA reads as TGCAGCACTGTGACTAGCTATGAGCAGTTCTTC.

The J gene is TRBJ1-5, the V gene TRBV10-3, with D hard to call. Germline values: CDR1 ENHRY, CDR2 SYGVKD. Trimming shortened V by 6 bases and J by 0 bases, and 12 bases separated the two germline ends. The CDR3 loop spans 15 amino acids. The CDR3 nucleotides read TGTGCCATCAGCCCAGAGTCCGATAGCAATCAGCCCCAGCATTTT. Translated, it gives CAISPESDSNQPQHF.

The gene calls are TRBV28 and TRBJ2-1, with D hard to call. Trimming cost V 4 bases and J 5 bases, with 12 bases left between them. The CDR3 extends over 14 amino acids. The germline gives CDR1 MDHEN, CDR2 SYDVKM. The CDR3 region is CASSSLSVNNEQFF. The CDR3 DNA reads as TGTGCCAGCAGTTCCCTCAGTGTCAACAATGAGCAGTTCTTC. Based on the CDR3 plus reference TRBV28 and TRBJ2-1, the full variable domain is DVKVTQSSRYLVKRTGEKVFLECVQDMDHENMFWYRQDPGLGLRLIYFSYDVKMKEKGDIPEGYSVSREKKERFSLILESASTNQTSMYLCASSSLSVNNEQFFGPGTRLTVL.

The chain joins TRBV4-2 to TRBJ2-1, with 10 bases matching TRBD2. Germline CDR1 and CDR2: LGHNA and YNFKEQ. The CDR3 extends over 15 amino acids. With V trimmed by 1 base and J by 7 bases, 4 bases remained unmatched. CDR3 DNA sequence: TGTGCCAGCAGCCAAGGAGCGGGAGGGGGTAATGAGCAGTTCTTC. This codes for CASSQGAGGGNEQFF.

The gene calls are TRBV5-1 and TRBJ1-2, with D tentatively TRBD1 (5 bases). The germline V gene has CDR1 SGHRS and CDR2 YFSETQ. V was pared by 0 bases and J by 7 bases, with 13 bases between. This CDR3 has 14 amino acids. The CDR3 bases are TGCGCCAGCAGCTTGGCCGGGCAGGGCAGTGGCTACACCTTC. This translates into CASSLAGQGSGYTF.

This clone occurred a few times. CDR3 region: CASSLPGLYGYTF. The DNA for the CDR3 is TGTGCCAGCAGCTTGCCCGGCCTCTATGGCTACACCTTC. The rearrangement uses TRBV5-4 and TRBJ1-2; D unclear. Looked up from germline, CDR1 is SGHNT and CDR2 is YYREEE (reference sequence). The CDR3 sequence is 13 residues long. V was clipped by 1 base and J by 4 bases, with 8 bases between them.

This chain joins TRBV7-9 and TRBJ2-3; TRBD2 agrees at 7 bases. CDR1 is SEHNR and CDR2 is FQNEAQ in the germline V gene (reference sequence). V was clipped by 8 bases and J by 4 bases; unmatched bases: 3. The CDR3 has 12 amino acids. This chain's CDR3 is CASQAGADTQYF. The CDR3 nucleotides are TGTGCCAGCCAGGCGGGGGCAGATACGCAGTATTTT.

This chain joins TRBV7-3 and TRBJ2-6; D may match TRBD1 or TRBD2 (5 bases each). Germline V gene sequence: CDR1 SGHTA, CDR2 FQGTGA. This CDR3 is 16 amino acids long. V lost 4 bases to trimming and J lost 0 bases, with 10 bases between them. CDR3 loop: CASSSGPSSGANVLTF. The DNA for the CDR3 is TGTGCCAGCAGCTCGGGACCTAGCTCTGGGGCCAACGTCCTGACTTTC.

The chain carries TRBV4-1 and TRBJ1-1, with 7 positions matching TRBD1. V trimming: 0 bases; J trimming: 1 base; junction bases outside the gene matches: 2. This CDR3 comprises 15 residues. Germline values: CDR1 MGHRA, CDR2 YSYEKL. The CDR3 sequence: CASSQEGQRNTEAFF. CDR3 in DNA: TGCGCCAGCAGCCAAGAGGGACAGAGGAACACTGAAGCTTTCTTT.

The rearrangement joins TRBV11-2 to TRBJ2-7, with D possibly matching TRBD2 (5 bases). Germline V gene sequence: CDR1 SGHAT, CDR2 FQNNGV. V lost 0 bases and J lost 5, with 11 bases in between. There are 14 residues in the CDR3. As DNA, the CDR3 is TGTGCCAGCAGCTTAGAGCGAGGGTTCCACGAGCAGTACTTC. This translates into CASSLERGFHEQYF.

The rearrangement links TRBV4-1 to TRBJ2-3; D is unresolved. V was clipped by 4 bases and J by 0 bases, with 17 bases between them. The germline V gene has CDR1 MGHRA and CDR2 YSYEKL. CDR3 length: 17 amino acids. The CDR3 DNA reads TGCGCCAGCAGCCCAAGCTCAGGCCCGGCTAGCACAGATACGCAGTATTTT. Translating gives CASSPSSGPASTDTQYF.

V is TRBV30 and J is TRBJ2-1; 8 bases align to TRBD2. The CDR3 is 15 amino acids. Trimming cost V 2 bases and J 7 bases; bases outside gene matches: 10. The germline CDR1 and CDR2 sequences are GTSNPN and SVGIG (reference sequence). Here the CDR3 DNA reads TGTGCCTGGAGTACGACTAGCGCCGGCGGTAATGAGCAGTTCTTC. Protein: CAWSTTSAGGNEQFF.

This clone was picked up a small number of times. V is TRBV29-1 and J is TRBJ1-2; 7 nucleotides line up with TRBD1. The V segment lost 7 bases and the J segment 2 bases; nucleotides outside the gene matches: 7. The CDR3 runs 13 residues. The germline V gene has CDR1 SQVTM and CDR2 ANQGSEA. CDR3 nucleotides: TGCAGCGGTGGGCCACAGGGGAACTATGGCTACACCTTC. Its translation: CSGGPQGNYGYTF.

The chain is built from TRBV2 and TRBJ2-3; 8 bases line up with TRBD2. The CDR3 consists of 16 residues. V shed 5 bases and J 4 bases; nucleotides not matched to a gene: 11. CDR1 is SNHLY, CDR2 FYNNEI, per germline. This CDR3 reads CASSQPVSGSADTQYF. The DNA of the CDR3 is TGTGCCAGCAGTCAACCTGTAAGCGGGAGTGCAGATACGCAGTATTTT.

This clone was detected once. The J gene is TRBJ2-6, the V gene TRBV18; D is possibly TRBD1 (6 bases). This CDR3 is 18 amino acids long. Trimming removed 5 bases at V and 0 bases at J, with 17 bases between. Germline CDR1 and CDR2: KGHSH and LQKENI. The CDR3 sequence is CASSETGQAYSGANVLTF. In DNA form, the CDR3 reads TGTGCCAGCTCAGAGACAGGCCAAGCGTACTCTGGGGCCAACGTCCTGACTTTC.

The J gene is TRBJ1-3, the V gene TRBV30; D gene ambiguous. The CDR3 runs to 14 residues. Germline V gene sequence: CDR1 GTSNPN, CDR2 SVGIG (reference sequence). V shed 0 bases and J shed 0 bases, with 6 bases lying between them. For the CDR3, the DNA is TGTGCCTGGAGTGTGTCCAGCTCTGGAAACACCATATATTTT. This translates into CAWSVSSSGNTIYF. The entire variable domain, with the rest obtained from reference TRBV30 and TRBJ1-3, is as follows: SQTIHQWPATLVQPVGSPLSLECTVEGTSNPNLYWYRQAAGRGLQLLFYSVGIGQISSEVPQNLSASRPQDRQFILSSKKLLLSDSGFYLCAWSVSSSGNTIYFGEGSWLTVV.

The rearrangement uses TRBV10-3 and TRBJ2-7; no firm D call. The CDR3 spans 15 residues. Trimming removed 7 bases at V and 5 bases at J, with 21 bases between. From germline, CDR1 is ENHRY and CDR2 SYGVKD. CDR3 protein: CAIKSSTSSRDEQYF. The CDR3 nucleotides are TGTGCCATCAAGAGCTCGACGAGCTCCCGGGACGAGCAGTACTTC.

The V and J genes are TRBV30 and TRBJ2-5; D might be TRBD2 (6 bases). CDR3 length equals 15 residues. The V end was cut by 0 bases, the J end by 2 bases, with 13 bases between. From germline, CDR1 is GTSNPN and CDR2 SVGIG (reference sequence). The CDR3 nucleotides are TGTGCCTGGAGTGTAGGGACTCGACGGCAAGAGACCCAGTACTTC. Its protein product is CAWSVGTRRQETQYF. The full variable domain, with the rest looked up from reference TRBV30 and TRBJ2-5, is SQTIHQWPATLVQPVGSPLSLECTVEGTSNPNLYWYRQAAGRGLQLLFYSVGIGQISSEVPQNLSASRPQDRQFILSSKKLLLSDSGFYLCAWSVGTRRQETQYFGPGTRLLVL.

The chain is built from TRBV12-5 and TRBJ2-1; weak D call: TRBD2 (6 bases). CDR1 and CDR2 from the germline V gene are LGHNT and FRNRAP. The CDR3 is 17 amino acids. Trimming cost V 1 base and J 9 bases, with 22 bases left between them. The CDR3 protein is CASGLDPWAAGGFEQFF. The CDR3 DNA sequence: TGTGCTAGTGGTTTGGACCCTTGGGCCGCCGGGGGATTTGAGCAGTTCTTC.

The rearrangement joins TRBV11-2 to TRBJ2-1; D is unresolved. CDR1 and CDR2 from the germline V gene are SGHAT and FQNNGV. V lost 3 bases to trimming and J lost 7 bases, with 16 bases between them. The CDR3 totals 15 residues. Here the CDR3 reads CASSFLELGWNEQFF. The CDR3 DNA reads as TGTGCCAGCAGCTTCTTAGAGTTGGGCTGGAATGAGCAGTTCTTC. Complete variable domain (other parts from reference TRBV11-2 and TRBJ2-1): EAGVAQSPRYKIIEKRQSVAFWCNPISGHATLYWYQQILGQGPKLLIQFQNNGVVDDSQLPKDRFSAERLKGVDSTLKIQPAKLEDSAVYLCASSFLELGWNEQFFGPGTRLTVL.

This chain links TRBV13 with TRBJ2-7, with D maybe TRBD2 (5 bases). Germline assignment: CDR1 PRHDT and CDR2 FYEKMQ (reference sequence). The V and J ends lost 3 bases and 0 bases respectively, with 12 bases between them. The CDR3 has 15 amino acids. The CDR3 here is CASSFRGTSSYEQYF. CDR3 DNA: TGTGCCAGCAGCTTTCGGGGAACCAGCTCCTACGAGCAGTACTTC.

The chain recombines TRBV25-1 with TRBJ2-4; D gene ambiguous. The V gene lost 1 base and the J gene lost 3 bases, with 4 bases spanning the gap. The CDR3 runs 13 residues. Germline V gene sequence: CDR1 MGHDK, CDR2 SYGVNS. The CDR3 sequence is CASSELGKNIQYF. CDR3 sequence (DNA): TGTGCCAGCAGTGAATTAGGCAAAAACATTCAGTACTTC.

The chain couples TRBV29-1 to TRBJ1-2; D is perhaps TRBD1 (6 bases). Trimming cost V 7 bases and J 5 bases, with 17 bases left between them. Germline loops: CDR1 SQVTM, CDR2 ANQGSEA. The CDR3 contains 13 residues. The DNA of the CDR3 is TGCAGCGCCCAGGAGACAGGAGTATATGGCTACACCTTC. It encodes CSAQETGVYGYTF.

The CDR3 loop is CASSASMGQGMHGYTF. The CDR3 nucleotides are TGTGCCAGCAGTGCCTCAATGGGACAGGGGATGCATGGCTACACCTTC. The chain couples TRBV6-4 to TRBJ1-2; TRBD1 matches 10 bases. J lost 6 bases, V lost 4 bases, and 11 bases had no gene match. The CDR3 loop spans 16 amino acids. Germline CDR1 and CDR2: MRHNA and SNTAGT.